The rows below give T cell receptor beta chains drawn from one sample of a study of identical twins. MiXCR, run by TCRdb on the 5' RACE reads, gives a single entry per CDR3 protein. The sample shows about 200,000 distinct CDR3 sequences, roughly a tenth of them seen only once. Material for sequencing was memory T cells sorted from blood. The receptors stem from a man in his fifties or sixties in good health. Both conserved end residues are part of each CDR3. Fields, in order: clone size, D gene, J gene, V gene, CDR3 DNA, CDR3 protein. A D gene is named only where the DNA matches it firmly. Rows may omit the clone size; those that give it use once, few, many or a size class.

few | TRBD2 | TRBJ2-7 | TRBV13 | TGTGCCAGCAGCTTAGATGGCGGGAGGGACGAGCAGTACTTC | CASSLDGGRDEQYF
many | . | TRBJ1-2 | TRBV7-8 | TGTGCCAGCAGCTTTTCCGGGGGTAACTATGGCTACACCTTC | CASSFSGGNYGYTF
. | . | TRBJ1-1 | TRBV5-1 | TGCGCCAGCAGCTTGGGAGACACCCGGGGCACTGAAGCTTTCTTT | CASSLGDTRGTEAFF
. | . | TRBJ1-5 | TRBV12-3/TRBV12-4 | TGTGCCAGCAGTCCGGATACTCTGCAGCCCCAGCATTTT | CASSPDTLQPQHF
many | . | TRBJ1-5 | TRBV20-1 | TGCAGTGCATCGTCTGGGAGGTTAAATCAGCCCCAGCATTTT | CSASSGRLNQPQHF
many | . | TRBJ2-1 | TRBV27 | TGTGCCAGCAGTTTTCTCGGCGGCCACTCCTACAATGAGCAGTTCTTC | CASSFLGGHSYNEQFF
few | TRBD1 | TRBJ1-4 | TRBV10-3 | TGTGCCATCAGTGAGGGACAGGGAAGCGAAAAACTGTTTTTT | CAISEGQGSEKLFF
many | . | TRBJ2-5 | TRBV18 | TGTGCCAGCTCACAAGGACAGCAAGAGACCCAGTACTTC | CASSQGQQETQYF
. | TRBD2 | TRBJ2-1 | TRBV20-1 | TGCAGTTCCTGGGGGGGAGGCAATGAGCAGTTCTTC | CSSWGGGNEQFF
. | . | TRBJ2-5 | TRBV7-8 | TGTGCCAGCAGCCCCGATGGAGAGACCCAGTACTTC | CASSPDGETQYF
few | TRBD1 | TRBJ2-3 | TRBV18 | TGTGCCAGCTCACTCTCGGGACAGGCCTACACAGATACGCAGTATTTT | CASSLSGQAYTDTQYF
. | . | TRBJ1-4 | TRBV7-8 | TGTGCCAGCAGCCCTAGCGGGCGGAATGAAAAACTGTTTTTT | CASSPSGRNEKLFF
. | TRBD2 | TRBJ2-1 | TRBV5-6 | TGTGCCAGCAGCTTGGGACTAGCGCCCGCCGGGGAGCAGTTCTTC | CASSLGLAPAGEQFF
many | . | TRBJ2-2 | TRBV18 | TGTGCCAGCTCCCGCAGGGGGCCTAGCGGGTCGAACACCGGGGAGCTGTTTTTT | CASSRRGPSGSNTGELFF
many | . | TRBJ1-3 | TRBV7-2 | TGTGCCAGCAGCTTAAAAAGGGGAAACACCATATATTTT | CASSLKRGNTIYF
many | TRBD1 | TRBJ2-2 | TRBV7-2 | TGTGCCAGCAGCTTGAGGGGGCTGTACACCGGGGAGCTGTTTTTT | CASSLRGLYTGELFF
many | TRBD2 | TRBJ2-7 | TRBV6-1 | TGTGCCAGCTTATTCACTAGCGGGATCCACGAGCAGTACTTC | CASLFTSGIHEQYF
many | . | TRBJ2-3 | TRBV7-2 | TGTGCCAGCAGCTTATCACTCGATACGCAGTATTTT | CASSLSLDTQYF